This entry lists 3 T cell receptor beta chains sequenced from one sample in a study of vaccination and CD4 T cells after COVID-19. Stated time point: late sampling 161 to 241 days after vaccination in three convalescent patients. Treatment in this sample: approximately 9-day PBMC culture with coronavirus spike peptide pools or control peptides (ViraFEST assay). Researchers used the Oncomine TCR Beta short-read assay to sequence DNA from cultured CD4+ T cells. TCRdb redid the calling of the PCR reads with MiXCR, one entry per CDR3 protein. This table has around 15,000 distinct CDR3 sequences, 47% appearing once. No antigens are known for them. The material was CD4+ T cells from blood, cultured in vitro, obtained about 7 months after SARS-CoV-2 vaccination. These receptors came from a human donor who had recovered from COVID-19.

This clonotype was detected a few times. One end of the junction is discordant with germline, which a read error may explain. V and J are TRBV20-1 and TRBJ1-5; a weak D match, TRBD1 (6 bases). There are 15 residues in the CDR3. CDR1 is DFQATT, CDR2 SNEGSKA, per germline (reference sequence). CDR3 DNA: TGCAGTGCTGGAGAAAGGGGGATCCTCAATCAGCCCCAGCATTTT. It specifies CSAGERGILNQPQHF.

By sample fraction, this clonotype is medium-sized (0.01 to 0.1%). The V and J genes are TRBV7-2 and TRBJ1-2; D is uncertain. CDR1 is SGHTA, CDR2 FQGNSA, per germline. Trimming pared 4 bases from V and 6 bases from J, leaving 9 bases between. The CDR3 contains 12 residues. This CDR3 reads CASSWNLNGYTF. Here the CDR3 DNA reads TGTGCCAGCAGCTGGAACTTGAATGGCTACACCTTC. The whole variable domain, filled in from reference TRBV7-2 and TRBJ1-2, reads GAGVSQSPSNKVTEKGKDVELRCDPISGHTALYWYRQSLGQGLEFLIYFQGNSAPDKSGLPSDRFSAERTGGSVSTLTIQRTQQEDSAVYLCASSWNLNGYTFGSGTRLTVV.

The chain carries TRBV20-1 and TRBJ2-3; D is undetermined. Trimming took off 0 bases at V and 4 bases at J, with 8 bases between the two ends. Germline V gives CDR1 DFQATT, CDR2 SNEGSKA (reference sequence). The CDR3 runs to 13 residues. CDR3 loop: CSARDTRPDTQYF. The CDR3 coding sequence is TGCAGTGCTAGAGATACCAGGCCAGATACGCAGTATTTT.